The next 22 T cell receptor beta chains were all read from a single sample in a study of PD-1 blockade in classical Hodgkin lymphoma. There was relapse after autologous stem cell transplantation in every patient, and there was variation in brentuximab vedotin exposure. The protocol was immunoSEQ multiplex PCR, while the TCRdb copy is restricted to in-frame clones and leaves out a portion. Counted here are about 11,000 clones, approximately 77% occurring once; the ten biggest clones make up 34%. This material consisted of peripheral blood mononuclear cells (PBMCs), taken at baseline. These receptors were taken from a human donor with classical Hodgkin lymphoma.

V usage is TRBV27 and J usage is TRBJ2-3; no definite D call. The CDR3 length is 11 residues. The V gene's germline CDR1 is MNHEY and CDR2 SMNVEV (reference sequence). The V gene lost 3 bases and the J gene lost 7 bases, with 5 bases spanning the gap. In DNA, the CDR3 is TGTGCCAGCAGTTTCGGAAATACGCAGTATTTT. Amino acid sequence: CASSFGNTQYF.

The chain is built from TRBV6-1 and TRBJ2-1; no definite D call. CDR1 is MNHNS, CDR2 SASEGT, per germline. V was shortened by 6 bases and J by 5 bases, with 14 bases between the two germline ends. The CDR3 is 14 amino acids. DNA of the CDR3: TGTGCCAGCAGCCTTCCTTTCGCACACAATGAGCAGTTCTTC. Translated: CASSLPFAHNEQFF.

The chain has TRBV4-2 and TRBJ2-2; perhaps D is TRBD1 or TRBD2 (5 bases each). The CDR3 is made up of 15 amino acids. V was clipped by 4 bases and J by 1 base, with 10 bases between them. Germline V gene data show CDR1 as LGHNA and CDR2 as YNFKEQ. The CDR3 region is CASSLGDRNTGELFF. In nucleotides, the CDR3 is TGTGCCAGCAGCCTGGGAGACAGGAACACCGGGGAGCTGTTTTTT.

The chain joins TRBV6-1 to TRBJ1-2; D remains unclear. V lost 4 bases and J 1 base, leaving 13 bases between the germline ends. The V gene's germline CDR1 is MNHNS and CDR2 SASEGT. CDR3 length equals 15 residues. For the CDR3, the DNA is TGTGCCAGCAGTGGACGCCTAGGAGTTAACTATGGCTACACCTTC. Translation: CASSGRLGVNYGYTF.

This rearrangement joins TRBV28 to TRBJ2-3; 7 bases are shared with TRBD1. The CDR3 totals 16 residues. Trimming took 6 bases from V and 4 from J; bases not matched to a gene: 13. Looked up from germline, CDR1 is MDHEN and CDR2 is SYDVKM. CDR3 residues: CASRPHGDSEPDTQYF. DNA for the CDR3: TGTGCCAGCAGACCCCATGGGGACAGCGAACCAGATACGCAGTATTTT.

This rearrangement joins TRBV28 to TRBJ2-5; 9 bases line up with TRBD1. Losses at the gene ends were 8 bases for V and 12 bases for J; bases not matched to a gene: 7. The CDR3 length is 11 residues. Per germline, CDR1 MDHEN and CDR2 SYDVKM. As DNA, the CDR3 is TGTGCCAGCGGGGACCGGGACAGGGAGTACTTC. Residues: CASGDRDREYF.

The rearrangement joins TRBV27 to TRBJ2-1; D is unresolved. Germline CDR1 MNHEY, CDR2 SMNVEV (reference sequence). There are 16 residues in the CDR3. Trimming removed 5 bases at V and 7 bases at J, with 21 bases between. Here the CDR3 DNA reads TGTGCCAGCAGTCGACTTGGGGTGTCTGGTAGGAATGAGCAGTTCTTC. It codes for CASSRLGVSGRNEQFF.

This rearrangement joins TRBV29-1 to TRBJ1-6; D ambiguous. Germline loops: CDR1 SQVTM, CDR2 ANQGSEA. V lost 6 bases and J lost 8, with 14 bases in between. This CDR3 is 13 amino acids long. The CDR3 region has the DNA TGCAGCGTCCGGGTGACGAGGGATTCACCCCTCCACTTT. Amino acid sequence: CSVRVTRDSPLHF.

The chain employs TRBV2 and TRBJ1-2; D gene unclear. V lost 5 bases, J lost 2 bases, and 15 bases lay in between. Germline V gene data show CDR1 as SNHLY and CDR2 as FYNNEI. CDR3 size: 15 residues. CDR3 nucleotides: TGTGCCAGCAGTTATGAGTTGTCGGGCAACTATGGCTACACCTTC. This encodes CASSYELSGNYGYTF.

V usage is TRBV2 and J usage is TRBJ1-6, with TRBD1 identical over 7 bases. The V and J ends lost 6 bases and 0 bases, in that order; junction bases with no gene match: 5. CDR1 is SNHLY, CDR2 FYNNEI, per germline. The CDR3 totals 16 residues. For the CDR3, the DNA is TGTGCCAGCAGGGGACAGACGAGCTCCTATAATTCACCCCTCCACTTT. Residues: CASRGQTSSYNSPLHF.

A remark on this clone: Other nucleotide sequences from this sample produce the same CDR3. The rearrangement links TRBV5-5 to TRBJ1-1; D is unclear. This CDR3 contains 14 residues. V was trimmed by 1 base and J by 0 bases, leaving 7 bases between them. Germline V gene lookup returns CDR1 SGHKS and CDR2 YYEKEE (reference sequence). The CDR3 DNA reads TGTGCCAGCAGCTTGACGGGATTGAACACTGAAGCTTTCTTT. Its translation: CASSLTGLNTEAFF.

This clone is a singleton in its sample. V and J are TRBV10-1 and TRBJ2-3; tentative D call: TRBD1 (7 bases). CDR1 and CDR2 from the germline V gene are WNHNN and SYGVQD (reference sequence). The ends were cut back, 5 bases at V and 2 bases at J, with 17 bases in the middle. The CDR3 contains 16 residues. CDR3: CASSLTGARDTDTQYF. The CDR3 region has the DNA TGCGCCAGCAGTCTAACAGGGGCGCGGGACACAGATACGCAGTATTTT.

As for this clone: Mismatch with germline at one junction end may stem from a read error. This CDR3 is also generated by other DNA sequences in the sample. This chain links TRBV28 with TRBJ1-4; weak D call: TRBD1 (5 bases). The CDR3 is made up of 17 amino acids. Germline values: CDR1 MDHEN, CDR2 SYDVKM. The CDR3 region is CASSFGGSGGLNEKLFF. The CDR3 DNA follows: TGCGCCAGCAGTTTCGGGGGTTCCGGCGGACTTAATGAAAAACTGTTTTTT.

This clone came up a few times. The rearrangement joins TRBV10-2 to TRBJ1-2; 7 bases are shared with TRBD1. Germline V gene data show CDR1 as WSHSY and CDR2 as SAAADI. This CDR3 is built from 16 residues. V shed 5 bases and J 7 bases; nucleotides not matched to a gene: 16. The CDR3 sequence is CASSPGTAQMASGYTF. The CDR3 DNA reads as TGCGCCAGCAGTCCCGGGACAGCCCAAATGGCAAGTGGCTACACCTTC.

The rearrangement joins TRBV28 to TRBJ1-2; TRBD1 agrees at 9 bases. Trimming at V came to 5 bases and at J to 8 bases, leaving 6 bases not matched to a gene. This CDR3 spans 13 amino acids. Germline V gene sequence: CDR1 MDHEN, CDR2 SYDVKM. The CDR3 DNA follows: TGTGCCAGCAGTCGCACAGGGGGCACGGGCTACACCTTC. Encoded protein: CASSRTGGTGYTF.

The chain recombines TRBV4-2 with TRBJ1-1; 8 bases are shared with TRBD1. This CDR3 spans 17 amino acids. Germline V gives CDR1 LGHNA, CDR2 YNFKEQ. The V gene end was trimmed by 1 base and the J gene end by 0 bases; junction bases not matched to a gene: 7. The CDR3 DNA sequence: TGTGCCAGCAGCCAAGGGAAACAGGGGGTCTTGAACACTGAAGCTTTCTTT. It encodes CASSQGKQGVLNTEAFF.

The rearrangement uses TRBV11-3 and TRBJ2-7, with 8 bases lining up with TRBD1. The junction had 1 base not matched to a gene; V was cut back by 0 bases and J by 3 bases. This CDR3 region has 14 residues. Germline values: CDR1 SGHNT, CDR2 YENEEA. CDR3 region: CASSLEGQVYEQYF. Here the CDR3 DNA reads TGTGCCAGCAGCTTAGAGGGACAGGTCTACGAGCAGTACTTC.

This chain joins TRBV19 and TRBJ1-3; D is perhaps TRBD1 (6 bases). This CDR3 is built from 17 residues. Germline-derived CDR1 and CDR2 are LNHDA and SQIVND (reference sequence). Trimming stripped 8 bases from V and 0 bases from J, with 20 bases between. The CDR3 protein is CASHHPGAGISGNTIYF. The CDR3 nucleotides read TGTGCCAGTCATCACCCGGGGGCCGGGATCTCTGGAAACACCATATATTTT.

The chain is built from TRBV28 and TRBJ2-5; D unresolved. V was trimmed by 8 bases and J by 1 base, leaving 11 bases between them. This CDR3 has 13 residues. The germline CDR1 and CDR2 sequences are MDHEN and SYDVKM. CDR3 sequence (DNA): TGTGCCAGCGGGCCGGCTATCCAAGAGACCCAGTACTTC. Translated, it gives CASGPAIQETQYF.

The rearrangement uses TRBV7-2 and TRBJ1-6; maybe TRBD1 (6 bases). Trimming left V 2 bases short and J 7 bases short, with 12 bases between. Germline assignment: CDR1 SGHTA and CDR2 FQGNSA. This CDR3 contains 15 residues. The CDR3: CASSLMGAQNSPLHF. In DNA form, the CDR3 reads TGTGCCAGCAGCTTAATGGGGGCGCAAAATTCACCCCTCCACTTT.

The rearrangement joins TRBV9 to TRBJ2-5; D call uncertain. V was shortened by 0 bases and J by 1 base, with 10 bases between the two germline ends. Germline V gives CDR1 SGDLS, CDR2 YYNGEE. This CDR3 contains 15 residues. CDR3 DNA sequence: TGTGCCAGCAGCGTAGGGCTAGGTCTCCAAGAGACCCAGTACTTC. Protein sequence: CASSVGLGLQETQYF.

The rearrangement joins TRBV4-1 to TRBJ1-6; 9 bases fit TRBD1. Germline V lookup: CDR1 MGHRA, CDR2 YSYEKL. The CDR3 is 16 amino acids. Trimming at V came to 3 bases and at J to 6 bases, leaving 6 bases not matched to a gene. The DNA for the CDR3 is TGCGCCAGCAGCCACGGACAGGGGATGGGTAATTCACCCCTCCACTTT. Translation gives CASSHGQGMGNSPLHF.